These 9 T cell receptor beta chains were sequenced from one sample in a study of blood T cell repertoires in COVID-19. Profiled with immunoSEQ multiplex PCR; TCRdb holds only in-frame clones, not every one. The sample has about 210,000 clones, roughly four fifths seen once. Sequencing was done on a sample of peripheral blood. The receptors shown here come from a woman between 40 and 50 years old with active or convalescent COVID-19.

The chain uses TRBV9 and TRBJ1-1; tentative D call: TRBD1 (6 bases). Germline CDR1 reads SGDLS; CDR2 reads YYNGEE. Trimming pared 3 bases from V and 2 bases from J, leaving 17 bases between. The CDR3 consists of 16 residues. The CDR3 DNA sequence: TGTGCCAGCAGCGAGGGGAGGGGGTCGGGAAACACTGAAGCTTTCTTT. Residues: CASSEGRGSGNTEAFF.

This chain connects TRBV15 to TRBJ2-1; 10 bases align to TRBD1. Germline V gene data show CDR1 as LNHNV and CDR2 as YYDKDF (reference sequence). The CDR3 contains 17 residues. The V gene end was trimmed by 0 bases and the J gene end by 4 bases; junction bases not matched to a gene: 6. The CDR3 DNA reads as TGTGCCACCAGCAGAGATAGTGGGACAGGGGTATACAATGAGCAGTTCTTC. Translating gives CATSRDSGTGVYNEQFF.

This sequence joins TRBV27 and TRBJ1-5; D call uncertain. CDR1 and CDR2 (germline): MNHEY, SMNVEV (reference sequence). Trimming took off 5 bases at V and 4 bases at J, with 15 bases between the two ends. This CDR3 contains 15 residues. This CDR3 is CASSPLTVRNQPQHF. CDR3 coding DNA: TGTGCCAGCAGTCCCCTCACAGTGAGAAATCAGCCCCAGCATTTT.

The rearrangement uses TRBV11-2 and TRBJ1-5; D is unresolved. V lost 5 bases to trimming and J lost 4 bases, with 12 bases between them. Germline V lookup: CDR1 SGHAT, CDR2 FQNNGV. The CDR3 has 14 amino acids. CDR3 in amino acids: CASSLGRENQPQHF. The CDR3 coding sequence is TGTGCCAGCAGCCTGGGGAGGGAGAATCAGCCCCAGCATTTT.

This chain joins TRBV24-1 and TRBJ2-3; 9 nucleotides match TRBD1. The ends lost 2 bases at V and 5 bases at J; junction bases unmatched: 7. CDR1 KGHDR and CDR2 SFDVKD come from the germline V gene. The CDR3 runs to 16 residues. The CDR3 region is CATSDSHRGQIDTQYF. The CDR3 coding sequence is TGTGCCACCAGTGATTCCCACAGGGGGCAGATAGATACGCAGTATTTT.

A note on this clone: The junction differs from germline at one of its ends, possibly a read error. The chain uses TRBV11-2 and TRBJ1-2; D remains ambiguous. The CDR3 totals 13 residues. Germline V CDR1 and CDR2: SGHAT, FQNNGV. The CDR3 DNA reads TGTGCCAGCAGCCGGAGAGTTAACGATGGCTACACCTTC. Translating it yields CASSRRVNDGYTF. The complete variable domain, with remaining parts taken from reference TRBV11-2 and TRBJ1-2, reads EAGVAQSPRYKIIEKRQSVAFWCNPISGHATLYWYQQILGQGPKLLIQFQNNGVVDDSQLPKDRFSAERLKGVDSTLKIQPAKLEDSAVYLCASSRRVNDGYTFGSGTRLTVV.

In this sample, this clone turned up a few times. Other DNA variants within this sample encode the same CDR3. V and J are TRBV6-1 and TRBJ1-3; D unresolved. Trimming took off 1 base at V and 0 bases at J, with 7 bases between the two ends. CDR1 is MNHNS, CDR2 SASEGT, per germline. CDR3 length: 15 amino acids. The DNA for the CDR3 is TGTGCCAGCAGTGAAGACAGAAACTCTGGAAACACCATATATTTT. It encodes CASSEDRNSGNTIYF.

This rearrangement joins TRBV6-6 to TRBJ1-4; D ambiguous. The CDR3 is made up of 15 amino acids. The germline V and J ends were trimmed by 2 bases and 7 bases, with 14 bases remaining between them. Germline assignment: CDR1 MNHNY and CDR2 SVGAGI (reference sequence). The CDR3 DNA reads TGTGCCAGCAGTTACGCCCAGGCGGGCAGTGAAAAACTGTTTTTT. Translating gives CASSYAQAGSEKLFF.

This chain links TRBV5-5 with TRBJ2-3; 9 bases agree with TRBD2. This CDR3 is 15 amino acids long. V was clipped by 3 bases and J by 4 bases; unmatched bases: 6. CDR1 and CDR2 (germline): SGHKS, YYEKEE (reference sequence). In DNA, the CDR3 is TGTGCCAGCAGCTATCTAGCGGGATGGTCAGATACGCAGTATTTT. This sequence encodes CASSYLAGWSDTQYF.